Each of the 15 T cell receptor beta chains below was sequenced from the same sample in a study of CD8 T cells in ankylosing spondylitis (dated by TCRdb to between 2016 and 2019). The paper as a whole reports these results and caveats: Blood from ankylosing spondylitis patients appeared to be characterized by a TCR beta motif made up of about 8 highly homologous amino acid variants.

Library prep was done by 5' RACE. The listed sequencing device is Illumina HiSeq 2500. In-frame beta chains were kept once TCRdb had trimmed the public reads at Q25 with fastp and called clones with MiXCR. Entries that share a CDR3 protein sequence are merged under the most common genes and DNA. This sample is represented by some 450,000 distinct CDR3 sequences; 15% to 20% of them were singletons. Approximately 1% of the sample goes to the ten largest clones. Their cognate antigens are unknown. The sample was blood, either unsorted or a sorted T cell fraction (not recorded which). The receptors were sampled from a male donor with ankylosing spondylitis.

The CDR3 coding sequence is TGTGCCATCAGTGGGACAGGGGTGGGGGAGCAGTACTTC. Amino acid sequence: CAISGTGVGEQYF. The rearrangement uses TRBV10-3 and TRBJ2-7; 9 bases are a match to TRBD1. Germline CDR1 reads ENHRY; CDR2 reads SYGVKD. After removal of 4 bases from V and 7 bases from J, the junction contained 5 bases not matched to a gene. This CDR3 comprises 13 residues.

J is TRBJ1-4 and V is TRBV20-1; 8 bases map to TRBD1. The CDR3 extends over 14 amino acids. In germline, CDR1 is DFQATT, CDR2 SNEGSKA (reference sequence). Trimming at V came to 7 bases and at J to 6 bases, leaving 10 bases not matched to a gene. The CDR3 DNA follows: TGCAGTGGGACGCCGGGACAGGCAGATGAAAAACTGTTTTTT. This gives the protein CSGTPGQADEKLFF.

Only a few counts were recorded for this clonotype. The chain links TRBV7-2 to TRBJ2-5; D gene ambiguous. CDR1 and CDR2 (germline): SGHTA, FQGNSA. V lost 3 bases and J 4 bases, leaving 15 bases between the germline ends. The CDR3 contains 15 residues. CDR3 DNA: TGTGCCAGCAGCTTTTCTCTATCCGTGTCAGAGACCCAGTACTTC. Residues: CASSFSLSVSETQYF.

This clonotype was seen more than once but under ten times. The chain links TRBV30 to TRBJ1-1, with D unresolved. The CDR3 runs 11 residues. Germline V lookup: CDR1 GTSNPN, CDR2 SVGIG (reference sequence). The V and J ends lost 6 bases and 5 bases respectively, with 10 bases between them. The CDR3 sequence is CACLGGTEAFF. The CDR3 DNA is TGTGCCTGTTTGGGTGGGACTGAAGCTTTCTTT.

This chain connects TRBV12-3 or TRBV12-4 to TRBJ1-1; D might be TRBD1 (5 bases). The germline V and J ends were trimmed by 6 bases and 0 bases, with 14 bases remaining between them. The CDR3 length is 15 residues. CDR3 nucleotides: TGTGCCAGCAGCACCACAGGCACAATGAACACTGAAGCTTTCTTT. Translation gives CASSTTGTMNTEAFF.

The chain has TRBV20-1 and TRBJ2-2; maybe TRBD1 (5 bases). The CDR3 contains 15 residues. CDR1 is DFQATT and CDR2 is SNEGSKA in the germline V gene (reference sequence). V gave up 0 bases and J gave up 4 bases, with 12 bases separating them. DNA of the CDR3: TGCAGTGCTAGAGATACAGGATCGGGCACCGGGGAGCTGTTTTTT. As protein: CSARDTGSGTGELFF.

The chain employs TRBV3-1 and TRBJ2-4; 14 bases align to TRBD2. CDR1 and CDR2 from the germline V gene are LGHDT and YNNKEL (reference sequence). Trimming took 3 bases from V and 0 from J; bases not matched to a gene: 10. The CDR3 contains 20 residues. CDR3 nucleotide sequence: TGTGCCAGCAGCCAGGGGTCCGGGACTAGCGGGAGTAGAGCCAAAAACATTCAGTACTTC. This gives the protein CASSQGSGTSGSRAKNIQYF.

This clonotype was seen a few times. The chain links TRBV27 to TRBJ2-7; D may be TRBD1 (6 bases). The CDR3 totals 13 residues. The germline V gene encodes CDR1 MNHEY and CDR2 SMNVEV (reference sequence). V was cut by 8 bases and J by 2 bases, with 13 bases left in between. The CDR3 coding sequence is TGTGCCAGCCGGACAGCCGCTCCCTACGAGCAGTACTTC. It translates to CASRTAAPYEQYF.

This chain links TRBV10-3 with TRBJ2-1; D is perhaps TRBD1 (6 bases). Germline V gives CDR1 ENHRY, CDR2 SYGVKD. V was shortened by 8 bases and J by 0 bases, with 11 bases between the two germline ends. This CDR3 has 14 amino acids. In DNA, the CDR3 is TGTGCCATCGCCCAGGGGAGCTCCTACAATGAGCAGTTCTTC. Translating it yields CAIAQGSSYNEQFF.

This clonotype has a handful of counts. The chain combines TRBV14 with TRBJ1-1; 8 bases line up with TRBD1. V gave up 4 bases and J gave up 4 bases; unmatched junction bases: 8. Germline CDR1 and CDR2: SGHDN and FVKESK. The CDR3 runs to 15 residues. The CDR3 bases are TGTGCCAGCAGCCCAGAGGACAGGGCGGCCACTGAAGCTTTCTTT. Residues: CASSPEDRAATEAFF.

This clonotype was seen a few times. The genes are TRBV5-6 and TRBJ2-3; 10 nucleotides agree with TRBD2. This CDR3 has 16 amino acids. The ends lost 4 bases at V and 4 bases at J; junction bases unmatched: 9. Per germline, CDR1 SGHDT and CDR2 YYEEEE. Here the CDR3 DNA reads TGTGCCAGCAGCACATCTAGCGGGAGTATCGCAGATACGCAGTATTTT. Translating it yields CASSTSSGSIADTQYF. The complete variable domain, with remaining parts taken from reference TRBV5-6 and TRBJ2-3, reads DAGVTQSPTHLIKTRGQQVTLRCSPKSGHDTVSWYQQALGQGPQFIFQYYEEEERQRGNFPDRFSGHQFPNYSSELNVNALLLGDSALYLCASSTSSGSIADTQYFGPGTRLTVL.

The chain joins TRBV7-2 to TRBJ2-1, with 8 nucleotides matching TRBD2. From germline, CDR1 is SGHTA and CDR2 FQGNSA. CDR3 length: 16 amino acids. Trimming took 3 bases from V and 9 from J; bases not matched to a gene: 13. The CDR3 is CASSFLSAGGRGEQFF. Written as DNA, the CDR3 is TGTGCCAGCAGCTTTCTCTCCGCGGGGGGAAGAGGTGAGCAGTTCTTC.

This clonotype turned up a few times. The V gene is TRBV2, the J gene TRBJ1-5; 7 positions agree with TRBD1. The junction had 8 bases not matched to a gene; V was cut back by 5 bases and J by 4 bases. Per the germline V gene, CDR1 is SNHLY and CDR2 is FYNNEI. The length of the CDR3 is 15 residues. The DNA of the CDR3 is TGTGCCAGCAGTTCCGAGGGGGCCCTAAATCAGCCCCAGCATTTT. It encodes CASSSEGALNQPQHF. The full variable domain, in which reference TRBV2 and TRBJ1-5 provide the parts outside the CDR3, is EPEVTQTPSHQVTQMGQEVILRCVPISNHLYFYWYRQILGQKVEFLVSFYNNEISEKSEIFDDQFSVERPDGSNFTLKIRSTKLEDSAMYFCASSSEGALNQPQHFGDGTRLSIL.

V usage is TRBV13 and J usage is TRBJ2-7, with 7 bases that match TRBD1. With 5 bases clipped from V and 2 bases from J, the junction kept 6 bases outside the gene matches. CDR1 PRHDT and CDR2 FYEKMQ come from the germline V gene (reference sequence). The CDR3 runs 14 residues. The CDR3 DNA sequence: TGTGCCAGCAGCCGTCAGACAGGGCCCTACGAGCAGTACTTC. Residues: CASSRQTGPYEQYF. Complete variable domain (other parts from reference TRBV13 and TRBJ2-7): AAGVIQSPRHLIKEKRETATLKCYPIPRHDTVYWYQQGPGQDPQFLISFYEKMQSDKGSIPDRFSAQQFSDYHSELNMSSLELGDSALYFCASSRQTGPYEQYFGPGTRLTVT.

V usage is TRBV29-1 and J usage is TRBJ2-1; 11 nucleotides match TRBD2. V was clipped by 3 bases and J by 6 bases; unmatched bases: 7. Germline-derived CDR1 and CDR2 are SQVTM and ANQGSEA. The CDR3 consists of 15 residues. The CDR3 is CSVDSTSGVGNEQFF. CDR3 DNA: TGCAGCGTTGATTCGACTAGCGGGGTGGGCAATGAGCAGTTCTTC.